This T cell receptor beta chain is drawn from a study of regulatory T cells in long-lasting Graves disease. Notes on the study in general: New patients shared fewer public clonotypes (about 1,000) than persistent patients did (around 2,700). There were preferences for TRBV28, TRBJ1-2 and TRBJ2-5 in persistent disease.

Relying on iRepertoire HTBI primers and Arm-PCR of CDR3 regions, the team built TCR beta libraries. TCRdb passed the multiplex PCR reads through MiXCR, listing each CDR3 protein once. The table lists over 250,000 distinct CDR3 sequences, more than 20% of them singletons. Note on this clonotype: The antigen remains undetermined.

Indicated time point: persistent/refractory GD, antithyroid drugs over 5 years with positive TRAb. PBMCs provided the RNA from which the TCR library was made. J lost 3 bases, V lost 7 bases, and 6 bases had no gene match. Germline CDR1 and CDR2: LGHNA and YSLEER. This CDR3 has 14 amino acids. This TCR derives from a female donor with Graves disease. The specimen was peripheral blood mononuclear cells (PBMCs), collected when the disease was refractory, from a patient treated with antithyroid drugs. V and J are TRBV4-3 and TRBJ2-7; the match to TRBD1 covers 10 bases. CDR3 sequence: CASKAGTGDYEQYF. The CDR3, as DNA: TGCGCCAGCAAAGCCGGGACAGGGGACTACGAGCAGTACTTC.